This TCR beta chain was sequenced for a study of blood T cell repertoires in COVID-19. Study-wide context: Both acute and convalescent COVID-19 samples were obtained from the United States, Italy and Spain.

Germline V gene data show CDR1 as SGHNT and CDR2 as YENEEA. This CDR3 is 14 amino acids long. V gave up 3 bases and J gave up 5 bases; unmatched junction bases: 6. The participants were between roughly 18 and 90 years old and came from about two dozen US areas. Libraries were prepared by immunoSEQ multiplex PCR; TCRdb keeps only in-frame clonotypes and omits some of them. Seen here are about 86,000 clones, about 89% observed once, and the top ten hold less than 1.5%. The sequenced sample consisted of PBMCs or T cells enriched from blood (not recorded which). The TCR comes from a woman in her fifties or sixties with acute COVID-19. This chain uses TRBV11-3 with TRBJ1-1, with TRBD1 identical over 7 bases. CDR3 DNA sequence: TGTGCCAGCAGCTTCACAGGGGAAGGGACTGAAGCTTTCTTT. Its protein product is CASSFTGEGTEAFF.